Following are 23 T cell receptor beta chains from one sample sequenced in a study of CD8 T cells in Susac syndrome. An amount of RNA that ranged from roughly 0.5 to 1 ug was reverse transcribed with random hexamers. TCRdb reanalysed the immunoSEQ multiplex PCR reads using MiXCR and keeps one entry per CDR3 protein. This table has 140,000 to 150,000 distinct CDR3 sequences, around 96% appearing once. The sequencing sample was made of CD4+ T cells from PBMCs. The receptors here all came from a human donor with multiple sclerosis.

The rearrangement uses TRBV24-1 and TRBJ2-7, with unresolved D. The CDR3 spans 15 residues. CDR1 and CDR2 (germline): KGHDR, SFDVKD. The V end was cut by 3 bases, the J end by 0 bases, with 11 bases between. The CDR3 coding sequence is TGTGCCACCAGTGATCCAGACGGTAGCTCCTACGAGCAGTACTTC. Translated: CATSDPDGSSYEQYF.

This CDR3 is CASSQQRGNEQFF. For the CDR3, the DNA is TGTGCCAGCAGCCAACAGCGGGGGAATGAGCAGTTCTTC. V and J are TRBV3-1 and TRBJ2-1, with TRBD2 identical over 8 bases. CDR3 length: 13 amino acids. Losses at the gene ends were 2 bases for V and 7 bases for J; bases not matched to a gene: 1. The germline V gene encodes CDR1 LGHDT and CDR2 YNNKEL (reference sequence).

The rearrangement uses TRBV29-1 and TRBJ2-4, with D perhaps TRBD1 or TRBD2 (6 bases each). Trimming shortened V by 6 bases and J by 0 bases, and 12 bases separated the two germline ends. The CDR3 has 14 residues. Germline CDR1 SQVTM, CDR2 ANQGSEA. In nucleotides, the CDR3 is TGCAGCGTGATCGGGGGACAAGCCAAAAACATTCAGTACTTC. Protein: CSVIGGQAKNIQYF.

The chain employs TRBV29-1 and TRBJ2-3; 7 bases align to TRBD1. Germline V gene data show CDR1 as SQVTM and CDR2 as ANQGSEA. The CDR3 totals 17 residues. V dropped 6 bases and J dropped 0; count of bases not matched to a gene: 15. The CDR3 loop is CSVAKGGGLPSTDTQYF. As DNA, the CDR3 is TGCAGCGTGGCGAAAGGGGGCGGGCTCCCTAGCACAGATACGCAGTATTTT.

J is TRBJ2-1 and V is TRBV29-1, with 8 bases fitting TRBD2. In germline, CDR1 is SQVTM, CDR2 ANQGSEA. V was pared by 6 bases and J by 8 bases, with 6 bases of the junction left unmatched. This CDR3 spans 12 amino acids. CDR3 in amino acids: CSVSGLVDEQFF. CDR3 bases: TGCAGCGTCTCGGGACTAGTTGATGAGCAGTTCTTC.

This clonotype occurred once. The genes are TRBV20-1 and TRBJ2-1; D possibly corresponds to TRBD1 (5 bases). The V gene lost 6 bases and the J gene lost 3 bases, with 15 bases spanning the gap. In germline, CDR1 is DFQATT, CDR2 SNEGSKA (reference sequence). The CDR3 has 14 amino acids. The CDR3 nucleotides are TGCAGTGCCCCCTTAACAGGCGTCTACAATGAGCAGTTCTTC. It codes for CSAPLTGVYNEQFF.

This chain uses TRBV18 with TRBJ1-1; D gene unclear. Trimming left V 2 bases short and J 0 bases short, with 10 bases between. Looked up from germline, CDR1 is KGHSH and CDR2 is LQKENI. CDR3 length: 15 amino acids. The DNA of the CDR3 is TGTGCCAGCTCACCAGAGAACACGTTGAACACTGAAGCTTTCTTT. Its translation: CASSPENTLNTEAFF.

The rearrangement links TRBV6-5 to TRBJ2-1; weak D call: TRBD1 (5 bases). With 6 bases removed from V and 8 bases from J, the gap between germline ends came to 17 bases. Germline assignment: CDR1 MNHEY and CDR2 SVGAGI. This CDR3 has 14 amino acids. CDR3 nucleotide sequence: TGTGCCAGCAGAGCCGGGCCCCAGGGCCATGAGCAGTTCTTC. It is translated as CASRAGPQGHEQFF.

This chain uses TRBV12-3 or TRBV12-4 with TRBJ2-6, with D perhaps TRBD2 (7 bases). The CDR3 consists of 19 residues. V was cut by 5 bases and J by 0 bases, with 20 bases left in between. The CDR3 loop is CASSPVLGGASSGANVLTF. In DNA form, the CDR3 reads TGTGCCAGCAGTCCGGTCCTGGGGGGGGCCAGCTCTGGGGCCAACGTCCTGACTTTC.

J is TRBJ2-3 and V is TRBV7-2; unclear D gene. Germline assignment: CDR1 SGHTA and CDR2 FQGNSA. The ends were cut back, 5 bases at V and 8 bases at J, with 14 bases in the middle. CDR3 length: 13 amino acids. The CDR3, as DNA: TGTGCCAGCAGCGTCCGGGCCGCAGGTACGCAGTATTTT. Residues: CASSVRAAGTQYF.

The gene calls are TRBV7-9 and TRBJ2-7, with TRBD1 matching over 10 bases. Germline trimming cut 5 bases from V and 6 bases from J; bases unmatched to any gene: 7. The length of the CDR3 is 14 residues. Germline values: CDR1 SEHNR, CDR2 FQNEAQ (reference sequence). The CDR3: CASSAPGQGSEQYF. The DNA of the CDR3 is TGTGCCAGCAGCGCACCGGGACAGGGGTCCGAGCAGTACTTC.

The V gene is TRBV30, the J gene TRBJ2-7; D uncertain. The V gene's germline CDR1 is GTSNPN and CDR2 SVGIG (reference sequence). V was shortened by 5 bases and J by 0 bases, with 20 bases between the two germline ends. The CDR3 runs to 16 residues. CDR3 DNA: TGTGCCTGGGGTGCCGGTTTAGTGATGAGCTCCTACGAGCAGTACTTC. The encoded protein is CAWGAGLVMSSYEQYF.

The J gene is TRBJ2-5, the V gene TRBV20-1; 10 nucleotides agree with TRBD1. The CDR3 contains 14 residues. The germline gives CDR1 DFQATT, CDR2 SNEGSKA (reference sequence). V lost 4 bases to trimming and J lost 5 bases; unmatched junction nucleotides: 7. The chain's CDR3 is CSANRDRGYETQYF. The CDR3 DNA follows: TGCAGTGCTAACCGGGACAGGGGTTACGAGACCCAGTACTTC.

The gene calls are TRBV13 and TRBJ2-5; weak D call: TRBD1 (6 bases). Per germline, CDR1 PRHDT and CDR2 FYEKMQ (reference sequence). The germline V and J ends were trimmed by 10 bases and 1 base, with 13 bases remaining between them. CDR3 size: 13 residues. The CDR3 sequence is CATKQGLQETQYF. The CDR3 DNA is TGTGCCACCAAACAGGGCCTCCAAGAGACCCAGTACTTC.

The chain combines TRBV2 with TRBJ2-3; D is possibly TRBD2 (6 bases). Germline assignment: CDR1 SNHLY and CDR2 FYNNEI. This CDR3 has 14 amino acids. V was pared by 8 bases and J by 2 bases, with 14 bases between. CDR3 protein: CASGGTANTDTQYF. Written as DNA, the CDR3 is TGTGCCAGCGGGGGGACGGCTAACACAGATACGCAGTATTTT.

The chain is built from TRBV5-6 and TRBJ2-7, with D perhaps matching TRBD1 (6 bases). Germline CDR1 is SGHDT and CDR2 is YYEEEE. V was cut by 0 bases and J by 5 bases, with 12 bases left in between. This CDR3 spans 14 amino acids. CDR3 nucleotide sequence: TGTGCCAGCAGCTTGGGCACAGGGATCCACGAGCAGTACTTC. Amino acid sequence: CASSLGTGIHEQYF.

The chain has TRBV20-1 and TRBJ2-7; D remains unclear. Trimming removed 1 base at V and 0 bases at J, with 10 bases between. This CDR3 is 14 amino acids long. From germline, CDR1 is DFQATT and CDR2 SNEGSKA (reference sequence). CDR3 nucleotide sequence: TGCAGTGCTAGAGGACATGTAAGCTCCTACGAGCAGTACTTC. This translates into CSARGHVSSYEQYF.

The V and J genes are TRBV20-1 and TRBJ1-4; D not resolved. The germline gives CDR1 DFQATT, CDR2 SNEGSKA (reference sequence). CDR3 length: 13 amino acids. The ends were cut back, 2 bases at V and 0 bases at J, with 4 bases in the middle. CDR3 nucleotides: TGCAGTGCTAGACAGACAACTAATGAAAAACTGTTTTTT. Protein product: CSARQTTNEKLFF.

CDR3: CASSLRSGANVLTF. The DNA for the CDR3 is TGTGCCAGCAGCCTCAGATCTGGGGCCAACGTCCTGACTTTC. The rearrangement uses TRBV13 and TRBJ2-6; D uncertain. CDR1 and CDR2 from the germline V gene are PRHDT and FYEKMQ (reference sequence). The CDR3 totals 14 residues. Trimming pared 5 bases from V and 1 base from J, leaving 6 bases between.

The rearrangement uses TRBV9 and TRBJ2-5; D gene ambiguous. Per the germline V gene, CDR1 is SGDLS and CDR2 is YYNGEE. The V gene lost 4 bases and the J gene lost 5 bases, with 9 bases spanning the gap. CDR3 length: 12 amino acids. This chain's CDR3 is CASSQLGETQYF. DNA of the CDR3: TGTGCCAGCAGCCAATTAGGGGAGACCCAGTACTTC.

CDR3 nucleotides: TGTGCCAGCTCACCATTGACATCTCAAGAGACCCAGTACTTC. Protein product: CASSPLTSQETQYF. The chain recombines TRBV18 with TRBJ2-5; no definite D call. Germline CDR1 and CDR2: KGHSH and LQKENI. The CDR3 runs to 14 residues. The V end was cut by 2 bases, the J end by 2 bases, with 9 bases between.

The chain carries TRBV13 and TRBJ1-1; 9 bases are a match to TRBD1. This CDR3 has 13 residues. V lost 5 bases, J lost 11 bases, and 9 bases stayed unmatched. CDR1 is PRHDT and CDR2 is FYEKMQ in the germline V gene (reference sequence). The CDR3: CASSAGGQGRAFF. The CDR3 region has the DNA TGTGCCAGCAGCGCGGGGGGACAGGGAAGGGCTTTCTTT.

The chain combines TRBV7-9 with TRBJ2-1; D remains unclear. CDR1 is SEHNR, CDR2 FQNEAQ, per germline (reference sequence). CDR3 length: 12 amino acids. Between the trimmed V and J ends, which lost 5 bases and 4 bases, there was a span of 6 bases. The CDR3 DNA is TGTGCCAGCAGCCCCTCTTACAATGAGCAGTTCTTC. Its protein is CASSPSYNEQFF.